Below, 12 T cell receptor beta chains from the same sample are listed, as sequenced in a study of cytomegalovirus exposure and HLA in healthy donors. Both 60 Vbeta primers and 13 Jbeta primers went into the PCR. Only in-frame clones appear in the TCRdb table, and some are missing; sequencing was by immunoSEQ multiplex PCR. Its listing shows under 200,000 clones. The specimen was PBMCs. Source of these receptors: a man between 25 and 39 years old in good health and CMV-seronegative.

The chain recombines TRBV10-3 with TRBJ1-1; no clear D. This CDR3 is built from 13 residues. V shed 8 bases and J shed 1 base, with 11 bases lying between them. Germline loops: CDR1 ENHRY, CDR2 SYGVKD. The CDR3 bases are TGTGCCATCTCTACCGAATCGAACACTGAAGCTTTCTTT. Protein sequence: CAISTESNTEAFF.

The CDR3, as DNA: TGTGCCAGCAGTATAGGGGTACAGACCCAGTACTTC. This encodes CASSIGVQTQYF. The V call is TRBV28, the J call TRBJ2-5; TRBD1 might be the D (5 bases). The germline V gene encodes CDR1 MDHEN and CDR2 SYDVKM. Deletions cut 5 bases from V and 6 bases from J, with 10 bases between. The CDR3 spans 12 residues.

The J gene is TRBJ2-1, the V gene TRBV10-1; maybe TRBD1 (7 bases). Germline V CDR1 and CDR2: WNHNN, SYGVQD (reference sequence). This CDR3 is 16 amino acids long. V was shortened by 6 bases and J by 7 bases, with 22 bases between the two germline ends. The CDR3 region is CASSPSEEQGRNEQFF. CDR3 DNA sequence: TGCGCCAGCAGCCCCTCTGAGGAACAGGGGAGGAATGAGCAGTTCTTC.

The CDR3 coding sequence is TGTGCCAGCAGCTTAGGAGACAGGCCAAGCTCCTACGAGCAGTACTTC. Translated, it gives CASSLGDRPSSYEQYF. The rearrangement joins TRBV11-3 to TRBJ2-7; tentative D call: TRBD1 (6 bases). Trimming removed 1 base at V and 0 bases at J, with 13 bases between. This CDR3 is 16 amino acids long. Germline CDR1 and CDR2: SGHNT and YENEEA.

This chain uses TRBV4-1 with TRBJ1-2; 9 bases fit TRBD1. Germline assignment: CDR1 MGHRA and CDR2 YSYEKL. The junction had 4 bases not matched to a gene; V was cut back by 5 bases and J by 3 bases. The CDR3 extends over 14 amino acids. This chain's CDR3 is CASSARDRDYGYTF. The CDR3, as DNA: TGCGCCAGCAGCGCCCGGGACAGGGACTATGGCTACACCTTC.

The CDR3 DNA reads as TGTGCCAGCAGCGTAGCCGGGACAATACATGGCTACACCTTC. Protein product: CASSVAGTIHGYTF. The V call is TRBV25-1, the J call TRBJ1-2; perhaps TRBD1 as D (6 bases). The CDR3 has 14 amino acids. CDR1 MGHDK and CDR2 SYGVNS come from the germline V gene. V was clipped by 6 bases and J by 6 bases, with 17 bases between them.

V usage is TRBV5-4 and J usage is TRBJ2-1; TRBD2 matches 10 bases. The trim removed 0 bases at V and 4 bases at J, leaving 4 bases unmatched. Germline loops: CDR1 SGHNT, CDR2 YYREEE (reference sequence). The CDR3 is 16 residues long. The CDR3 sequence is CASSLGTSGYYNEQFF. CDR3 in DNA: TGTGCCAGCAGCTTGGGGACTAGCGGATATTACAATGAGCAGTTCTTC.

This chain uses TRBV9 with TRBJ1-1; 7 bases agree with TRBD1. Germline CDR1 reads SGDLS; CDR2 reads YYNGEE. The CDR3 totals 15 residues. V was clipped by 4 bases and J by 4 bases; unmatched bases: 10. The CDR3 here is CASSFEGTVGTEAFF. CDR3 sequence (DNA): TGTGCCAGCAGCTTTGAGGGGACAGTTGGCACTGAAGCTTTCTTT.

V usage is TRBV7-9 and J usage is TRBJ1-2; possibly TRBD1 for D (6 bases). V shed 6 bases and J shed 4 bases, with 21 bases lying between them. Germline values: CDR1 SEHNR, CDR2 FQNEAQ (reference sequence). The CDR3 is 16 residues long. The CDR3 DNA is TGTGCCAGCAGTTTACACCAGGGGCGAGGCCGCTATGGCTACACCTTC. It yields the protein CASSLHQGRGRYGYTF.

The V call is TRBV5-1, the J call TRBJ2-2; 11 nucleotides line up with TRBD2. CDR3 length: 16 amino acids. Trimming took 0 bases from V and 4 from J; bases not matched to a gene: 2. The V gene's germline CDR1 is SGHRS and CDR2 YFSETQ. CDR3 in DNA: TGCGCCAGCAGCTTGGTAGCGGGAGGGAGCACCGGGGAGCTGTTTTTT. Amino acids: CASSLVAGGSTGELFF. Full variable domain (outside the CDR3, taken from reference TRBV5-1 and TRBJ2-2): KAGVTQTPRYLIKTRGQQVTLSCSPISGHRSVSWYQQTPGQGLQFLFEYFSETQRNKGNFPGRFSGRQFSNSRSEMNVSTLELGDSALYLCASSLVAGGSTGELFFGEGSRLTVL.

About this clone: Additional DNA sequences in this sample encode the identical CDR3. This chain links TRBV5-1 with TRBJ2-1; 7 bases map to TRBD2. The V and J ends lost 1 base and 3 bases, in that order; junction bases with no gene match: 1. The length of the CDR3 is 14 residues. Looked up from germline, CDR1 is SGHRS and CDR2 is YFSETQ. CDR3 sequence (DNA): TGCGCCAGCAGCTTGTCGGGGGGCTACAATGAGCAGTTCTTC. Encoded protein: CASSLSGGYNEQFF.

The chain combines TRBV7-8 with TRBJ2-2; 7 bases fit TRBD2. This CDR3 comprises 16 residues. Germline CDR1 and CDR2: SGHVS and FQNEAQ. J lost 3 bases, V lost 5 bases, and 9 bases had no gene match. CDR3 coding DNA: TGTGCCAGCAGCCCCCTGGGGCTAGCGGACACCGGGGAGCTGTTTTTT. Its protein product is CASSPLGLADTGELFF. The whole variable domain, remainder taken from reference TRBV7-8 and TRBJ2-2, is GAGVSQSPRYKVAKRGQDVALRCDPISGHVSLFWYQQALGQGPEFLTYFQNEAQLDKSGLPSDRFFAERPEGSVSTLKIQRTQQEDSAVYLCASSPLGLADTGELFFGEGSRLTVL.